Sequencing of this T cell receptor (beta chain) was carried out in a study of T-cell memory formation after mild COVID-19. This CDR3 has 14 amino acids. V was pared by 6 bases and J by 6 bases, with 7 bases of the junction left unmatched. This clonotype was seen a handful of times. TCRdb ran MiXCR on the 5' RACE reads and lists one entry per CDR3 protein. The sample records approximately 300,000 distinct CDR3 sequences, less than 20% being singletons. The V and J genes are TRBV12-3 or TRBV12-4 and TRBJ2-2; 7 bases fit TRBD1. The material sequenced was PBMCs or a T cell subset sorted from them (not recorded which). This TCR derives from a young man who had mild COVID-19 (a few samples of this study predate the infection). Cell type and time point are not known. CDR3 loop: CASSPLQGAGELFF. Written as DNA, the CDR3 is TGTGCCAGCAGCCCTTTGCAGGGGGCCGGGGAGCTGTTTTTT.